Listed below are T cell receptor beta chains from one sample, sequenced in a study of CD8+CD57+ T cells in acquired aplastic anemia. TCRdb recomputed calls from the reads with MiXCR, one row per CDR3 protein. The table records roughly 300,000 distinct CDR3 sequences, around three fifths of them present only once. Sample: sorted CD4+, CD8+, or CD8+CD57+ T cells (not recorded which) from PBMCs. The receptor source for this set is a human donor with severe aplastic anemia or a healthy control (not recorded which). Both conserved end residues are part of each CDR3. The order of the fields is J gene, clone size, V gene, D gene, CDR3 protein, CDR3 DNA. D genes are given only for firm matches. Clone size is given for some rows only: seen once, a few or many times, or a class if the clone is expanded.

>TRBJ1-6|few|TRBV20-1|NA
CSARDPAPSGNSPLHF
TGCAGTGCTAGAGATCCGGCACCGTCGGGGAATTCACCCCTCCACTTT
>TRBJ2-3|few|TRBV20-1|NA
CSAMVGGGGSDTQYF
TGCAGTGCTATGGTTGGGGGTGGAGGGTCAGATACGCAGTATTTT
>TRBJ2-2|NA|TRBV29-1|TRBD2
CSVDTSGGAIGELFF
TGCAGCGTAGACACTAGCGGGGGGGCTATCGGGGAGCTGTTTTTT
>TRBJ1-5|NA|TRBV29-1|NA
CSVAGRNQPQHF
TGCAGCGTTGCTGGGCGCAATCAGCCCCAGCATTTT
>TRBJ2-3|NA|TRBV19|TRBD2
CASSNRLGLAGAVYTQYF
TGTGCCAGTAGTAACCGCCTGGGACTAGCGGGAGCCGTTTATACGCAGTATTTT
>TRBJ2-3|NA|TRBV10-3|NA
CATRTSADTQYF
TGTGCCACAAGGACTTCCGCGGATACGCAGTATTTT
>TRBJ2-3|NA|TRBV2|TRBD1
CASSDKGASTDTQYF
TGTGCCAGCAGTGATAAGGGGGCTTCAACAGATACGCAGTATTTT
>TRBJ1-6|NA|TRBV7-8|NA
CASRGDWGRNSPLHF
TGTGCCAGCAGGGGAGATTGGGGGAGAAATTCACCCCTCCACTTT
>TRBJ1-1|NA|TRBV19|NA
CASSISGRVTEAFF
TGTGCCAGTAGTATTAGTGGAAGGGTCACTGAAGCTTTCTTT
>TRBJ1-6|NA|TRBV2|NA
CASKLDSHNSPLHF
TGTGCCAGCAAACTAGACAGCCATAATTCACCCCTCCACTTT
>TRBJ1-6|many|TRBV5-8|NA
CASSLNPGGSPLHF
TGTGCCAGCAGCTTGAATCCGGGAGGGTCACCCCTCCACTTT
>TRBJ2-5|NA|TRBV29-1|NA
CSVVYQGRVETQYF
TGCAGCGTTGTTTACCAGGGGAGAGTTGAGACCCAGTACTTC
>TRBJ2-2|once|TRBV7-3|NA
CASRQATGELFF
TGTGCCAGCAGGCAAGCCACCGGGGAGCTGTTTTTT
>TRBJ1-1|NA|TRBV29-1|NA
CSVAGEGTEAFF
TGCAGCGTTGCAGGGGAGGGCACTGAAGCTTTCTTT
>TRBJ2-7|NA|TRBV9|TRBD1
CATGTGGGPLYEQYF
TGTGCTACAGGGACAGGGGGCGGACCTCTGTACGAGCAGTACTTC
>TRBJ2-6|many|TRBV4-2|NA
CASSQAPAGANVLTF
TGTGCCAGCAGCCAAGCCCCGGCTGGGGCCAACGTCCTGACTTTC
>TRBJ1-6|many|TRBV5-1|TRBD1
CASSLGLTGAGSPLHF
TGCGCCAGCAGCTTGGGCTTGACAGGGGCCGGTTCACCCCTCCACTTT
>TRBJ1-6|NA|TRBV6-4|NA
CASSDSFWNSPLHF
TGTGCCAGCAGTGACTCTTTTTGGAATTCACCCCTCCACTTT
>TRBJ2-1|few|TRBV2|NA
CASSELYEQFF
TGTGCCAGCAGTGAGCTCTATGAGCAGTTCTTC
>TRBJ2-7|few|TRBV6-1|TRBD1
CASSEATGEYYEQYF
TGTGCCAGCAGTGAAGCGACAGGGGAGTACTACGAGCAGTACTTC
>TRBJ1-2|NA|TRBV7-9|TRBD1
CASSLQGQGNYGYTF
TGTGCCAGCAGCTTACAAGGACAGGGGAACTATGGCTACACCTTC
>TRBJ1-1|many|TRBV20-1|NA
CSARDLRKNTEAFF
TGCAGTGCTAGAGATCTCAGAAAGAACACTGAAGCTTTCTTT
>TRBJ2-3|NA|TRBV10-2|NA
CATSPGESQLTQYF
TGCGCCACCTCCCCCGGGGAATCACAACTTACGCAGTATTTT
>TRBJ2-3|NA|TRBV20-1|NA
CSATGTDSTDTQYF
TGCAGTGCGACCGGGACGGACAGCACAGATACGCAGTATTTT
>TRBJ2-7|NA|TRBV7-6|TRBD2
CASSLGTSGDSYEQYF
TGTGCCAGCAGCTTAGGGACTAGCGGGGACTCCTACGAGCAGTACTTC
>TRBJ2-5|NA|TRBV2|NA
CAGLTARQETQYF
TGTGCCGGATTGACAGCGAGACAAGAGACCCAGTACTTC
>TRBJ1-2|few|TRBV20-1|NA
CSAGRDGYTF
TGCAGTGCGGGAAGGGATGGCTACACCTTC
>TRBJ1-4|NA|TRBV7-2|NA
CASSLGLDEKLFF
TGTGCCAGCAGCTTAGGGTTAGATGAAAAACTGTTTTTT
>TRBJ2-6|few|TRBV7-3|NA
CASSLTGTGSGANVLTF
TGTGCCAGCAGCTTGACCGGGACGGGCTCTGGGGCCAACGTCCTGACTTTC
>TRBJ1-2|few|TRBV7-6|TRBD1
CASSLEETGGNGYTF
TGTGCCAGCAGCTTAGAGGAGACAGGGGGCAATGGCTACACCTTC
>TRBJ1-2|NA|TRBV7-8|NA
CASSFGRVDNYGYTF
TGTGCCAGCAGCTTCGGCAGGGTTGATAACTATGGCTACACCTTC
>TRBJ2-2|NA|TRBV24-1|NA
CATSDPQAGNTGELFF
TGTGCCACCAGTGATCCCCAAGCGGGGAACACCGGGGAGCTGTTTTTT
>TRBJ2-4|NA|TRBV12-3/TRBV12-4|TRBD1
CASSLSQGAAGNIQYF
TGTGCCAGCAGCTTGAGCCAGGGGGCGGCTGGAAACATTCAGTACTTC
>TRBJ2-7|few|TRBV7-2|TRBD2
CASSLGREKTYEQYF
TGTGCCAGCAGCCTGGGGCGGGAGAAGACCTACGAGCAGTACTTC
>TRBJ2-2|NA|TRBV7-8|NA
CASLGGRNTGELFF
TGTGCCAGCTTGGGGGGCCGGAACACCGGGGAGCTGTTTTTT
>TRBJ1-2|once|TRBV9|TRBD1
CASSVQQGSLSYGYTF
TGTGCCAGCAGCGTTCAACAGGGGAGTCTTAGTTATGGCTACACCTTC
>TRBJ1-2|many|TRBV11-1|TRBD1
CASKWGQGPYGYTF
TGTGCCAGCAAGTGGGGACAGGGGCCTTATGGCTACACCTTC
>TRBJ2-2|NA|TRBV24-1|TRBD1
CATSGRGGPGELFF
TGTGCCACCAGTGGGAGAGGGGGCCCGGGGGAGCTGTTTTTT
>TRBJ2-5|NA|TRBV2|TRBD2
CASRGTSGAETQYF
TGTGCCAGCAGGGGGACTAGCGGGGCAGAGACCCAGTACTTC
>TRBJ2-7|NA|TRBV20-1|TRBD2
CSAPASGKGRYEQYF
TGCAGTGCTCCAGCTAGCGGGAAGGGTCGATACGAGCAGTACTTC
>TRBJ2-7|many|TRBV5-1|TRBD2
CASSLGLAGAPRQKQYF
TGCGCCAGCAGCCTAGGACTAGCGGGGGCCCCCCGTCAGAAGCAGTACTTC